This TCR beta chain was obtained from a study of response to subunit inactivated influenza vaccine. Study observations and caveats: Seasonal influenza vaccination, on each occasion, was suggested by the authors to recruit few new T cells.

TCRdb ran MiXCR on the RT-PCR reads and lists one entry per CDR3 protein. The sample has around 530,000 distinct CDR3 sequences; about 17% are singletons. Comments on this clonotype: Its antigen remains unknown.

The CDR3 spans 13 residues. The germline V gene has CDR1 MGHDK and CDR2 SYGVNS. The V gene lost 9 bases and the J gene lost 7 bases, with 18 bases spanning the gap. The sequence derives from a man aged 50 to 75 who received an inactivated influenza vaccine. The sequenced sample was CD4+ T cells sorted from PBMCs, obtained 23 to 25 months after vaccination. This chain connects TRBV25-1 to TRBJ1-1; D is unresolved. The CDR3 here is CASPPRHELEAFF. CDR3 nucleotides: TGTGCCAGTCCACCCCGCCACGAACTTGAAGCTTTCTTT.